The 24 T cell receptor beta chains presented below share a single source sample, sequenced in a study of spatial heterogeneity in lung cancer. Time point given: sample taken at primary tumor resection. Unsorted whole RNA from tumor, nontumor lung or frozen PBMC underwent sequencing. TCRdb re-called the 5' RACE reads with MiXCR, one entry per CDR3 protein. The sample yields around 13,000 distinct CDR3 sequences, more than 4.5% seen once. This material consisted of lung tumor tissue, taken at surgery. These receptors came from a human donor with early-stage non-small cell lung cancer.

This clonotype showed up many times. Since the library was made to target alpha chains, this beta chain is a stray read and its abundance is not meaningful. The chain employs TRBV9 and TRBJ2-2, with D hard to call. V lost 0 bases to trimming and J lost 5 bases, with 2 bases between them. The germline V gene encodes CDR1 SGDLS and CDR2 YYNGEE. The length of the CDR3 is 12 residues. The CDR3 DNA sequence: TGTGCCAGCAGCGTAGTGACCGGGGAGCTGTTTTTT. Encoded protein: CASSVVTGELFF.

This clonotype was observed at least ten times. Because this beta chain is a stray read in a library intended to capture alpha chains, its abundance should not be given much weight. CDR3 sequence reads: CASRTGWKDTQYF. The CDR3 DNA sequence: TGTGCCAGCAGGACAGGTTGGAAAGATACGCAGTATTTT. The chain links TRBV2 to TRBJ2-3; D perhaps matches TRBD1 (6 bases). V dropped 6 bases and J dropped 5 bases, with 12 bases sitting between them. CDR3 length equals 13 residues. Germline loops: CDR1 SNHLY, CDR2 FYNNEI.

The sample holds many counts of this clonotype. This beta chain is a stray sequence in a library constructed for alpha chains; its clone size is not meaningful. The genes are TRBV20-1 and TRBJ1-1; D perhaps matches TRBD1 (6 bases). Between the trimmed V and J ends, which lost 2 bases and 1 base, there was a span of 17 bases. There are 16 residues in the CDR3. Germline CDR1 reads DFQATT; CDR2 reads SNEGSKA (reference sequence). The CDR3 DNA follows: TGCAGTGCTAGAACCCGCTCGATAGGGGGGAACACTGAAGCTTTCTTT. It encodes CSARTRSIGGNTEAFF.

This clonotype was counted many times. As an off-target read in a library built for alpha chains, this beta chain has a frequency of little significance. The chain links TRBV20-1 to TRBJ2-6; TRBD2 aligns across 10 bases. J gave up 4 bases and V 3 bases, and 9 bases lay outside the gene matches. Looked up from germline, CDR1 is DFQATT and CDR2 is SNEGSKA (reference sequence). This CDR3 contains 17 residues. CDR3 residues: CSASDPSGSSGANVLTF. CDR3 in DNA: TGCAGTGCTAGTGACCCTAGCGGGAGCAGCGGGGCCAACGTCCTGACTTTC.

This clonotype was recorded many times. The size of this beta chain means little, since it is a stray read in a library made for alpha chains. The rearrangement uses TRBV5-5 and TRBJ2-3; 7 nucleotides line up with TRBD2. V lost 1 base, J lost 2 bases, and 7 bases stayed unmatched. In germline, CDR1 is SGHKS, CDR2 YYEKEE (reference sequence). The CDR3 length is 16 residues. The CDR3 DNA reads TGTGCCAGCAGCTTGCTCGGGACTACGCTCACAGATACGCAGTATTTT. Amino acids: CASSLLGTTLTDTQYF.

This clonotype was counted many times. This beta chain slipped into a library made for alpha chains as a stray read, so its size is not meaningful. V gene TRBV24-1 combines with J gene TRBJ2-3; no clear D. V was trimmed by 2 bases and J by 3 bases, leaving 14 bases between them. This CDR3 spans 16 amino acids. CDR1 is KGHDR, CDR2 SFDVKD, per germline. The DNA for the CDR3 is TGTGCCACCAGTGATTCCCGGGCGAAGGGAACAGATACGCAGTATTTT. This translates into CATSDSRAKGTDTQYF.

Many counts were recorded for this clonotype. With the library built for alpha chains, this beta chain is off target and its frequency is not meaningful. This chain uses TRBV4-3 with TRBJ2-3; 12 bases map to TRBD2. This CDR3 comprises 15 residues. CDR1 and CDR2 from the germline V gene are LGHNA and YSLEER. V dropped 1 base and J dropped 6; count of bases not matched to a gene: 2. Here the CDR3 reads CASSQGTSGVDTQYF. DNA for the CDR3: TGCGCCAGCAGCCAAGGGACTAGCGGGGTGGATACGCAGTATTTT.

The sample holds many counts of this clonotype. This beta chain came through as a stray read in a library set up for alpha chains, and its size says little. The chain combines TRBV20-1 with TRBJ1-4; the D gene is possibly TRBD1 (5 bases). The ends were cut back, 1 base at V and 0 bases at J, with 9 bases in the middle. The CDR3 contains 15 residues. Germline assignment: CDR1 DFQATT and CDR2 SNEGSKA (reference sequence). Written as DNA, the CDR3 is TGCAGTGCTAGAGTCAGCAGGGCAACTAATGAAAAACTGTTTTTT. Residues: CSARVSRATNEKLFF.

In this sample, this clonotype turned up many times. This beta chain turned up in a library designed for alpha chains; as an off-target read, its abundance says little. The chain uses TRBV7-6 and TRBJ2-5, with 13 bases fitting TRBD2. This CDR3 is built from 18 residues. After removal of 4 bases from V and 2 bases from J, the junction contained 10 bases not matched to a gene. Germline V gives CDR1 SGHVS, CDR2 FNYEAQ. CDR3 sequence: CASSSRRLAGGLQETQYF. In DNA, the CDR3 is TGTGCCAGCAGCTCCCGCCGACTAGCGGGAGGACTACAAGAGACCCAGTACTTC.

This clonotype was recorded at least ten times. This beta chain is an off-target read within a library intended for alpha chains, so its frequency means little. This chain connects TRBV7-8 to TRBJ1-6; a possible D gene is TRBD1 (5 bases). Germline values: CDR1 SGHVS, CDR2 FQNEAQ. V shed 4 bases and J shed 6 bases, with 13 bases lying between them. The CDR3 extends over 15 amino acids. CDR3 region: CASSSDSASNSPLHF. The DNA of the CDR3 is TGTGCCAGCAGCTCAGACAGCGCATCTAATTCACCCCTCCACTTT.

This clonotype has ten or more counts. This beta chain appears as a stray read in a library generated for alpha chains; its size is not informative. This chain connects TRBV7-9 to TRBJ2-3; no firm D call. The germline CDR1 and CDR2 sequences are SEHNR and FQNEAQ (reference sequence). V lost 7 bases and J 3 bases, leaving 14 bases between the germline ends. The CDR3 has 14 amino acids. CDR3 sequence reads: CASNRARRTDTQYF. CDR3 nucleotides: TGTGCCAGCAACCGGGCCCGAAGAACAGATACGCAGTATTTT.

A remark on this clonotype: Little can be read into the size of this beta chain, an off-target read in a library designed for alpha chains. The CDR3 region is CASRLASSTDTQYF. CDR3 sequence (DNA): TGTGCCAGCAGGCTAGCGTCTAGCACAGATACGCAGTATTTT. This chain joins TRBV6-6 and TRBJ2-3, with TRBD2 as a possible D gene (6 bases). Trimming stripped 6 bases from V and 0 bases from J, with 10 bases between. Germline V gene lookup returns CDR1 MNHNY and CDR2 SVGAGI (reference sequence). This CDR3 contains 14 residues.

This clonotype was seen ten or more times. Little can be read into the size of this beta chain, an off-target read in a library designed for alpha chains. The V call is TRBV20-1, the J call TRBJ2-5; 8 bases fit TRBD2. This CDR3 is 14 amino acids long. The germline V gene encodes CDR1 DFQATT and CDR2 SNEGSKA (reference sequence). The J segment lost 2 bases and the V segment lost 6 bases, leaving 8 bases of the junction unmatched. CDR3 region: CSASGGPGQETQYF. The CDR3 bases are TGCAGTGCGTCGGGAGGGCCGGGGCAAGAGACCCAGTACTTC.

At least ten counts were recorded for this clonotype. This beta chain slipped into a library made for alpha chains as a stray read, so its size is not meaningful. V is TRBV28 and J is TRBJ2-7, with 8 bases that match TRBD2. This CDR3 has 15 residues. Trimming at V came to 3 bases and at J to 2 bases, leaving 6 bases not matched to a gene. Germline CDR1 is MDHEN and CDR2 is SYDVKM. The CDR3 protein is CASSLASGGTYEQYV. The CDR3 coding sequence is TGTGCCAGCAGTTTGGCCAGCGGGGGAACCTACGAGCAGTACGTC.

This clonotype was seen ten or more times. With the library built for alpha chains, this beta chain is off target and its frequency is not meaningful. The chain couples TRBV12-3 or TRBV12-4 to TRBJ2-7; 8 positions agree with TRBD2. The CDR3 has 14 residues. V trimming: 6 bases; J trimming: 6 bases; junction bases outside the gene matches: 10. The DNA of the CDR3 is TGTGCCAGCAGCCCCCGGGGGGGCCTGCGCGAGCAGTACTTC. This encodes CASSPRGGLREQYF.

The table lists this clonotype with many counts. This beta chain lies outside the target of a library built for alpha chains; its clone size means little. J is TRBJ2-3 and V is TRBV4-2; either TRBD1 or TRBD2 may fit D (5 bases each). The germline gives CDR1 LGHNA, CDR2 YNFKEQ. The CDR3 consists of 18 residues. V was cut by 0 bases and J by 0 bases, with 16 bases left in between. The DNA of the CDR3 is TGTGCCAGCAGCCAAGATTTTTCGGGAAGGGGAAGCACAGATACGCAGTATTTT. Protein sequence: CASSQDFSGRGSTDTQYF.

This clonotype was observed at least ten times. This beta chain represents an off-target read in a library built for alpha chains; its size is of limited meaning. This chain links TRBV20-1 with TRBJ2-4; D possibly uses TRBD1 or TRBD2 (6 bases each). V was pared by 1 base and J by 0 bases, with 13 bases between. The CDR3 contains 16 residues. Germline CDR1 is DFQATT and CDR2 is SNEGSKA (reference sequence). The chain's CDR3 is CSARGGAVLAKNIQYF. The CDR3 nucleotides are TGCAGTGCTAGAGGGGGGGCGGTACTAGCCAAAAACATTCAGTACTTC.

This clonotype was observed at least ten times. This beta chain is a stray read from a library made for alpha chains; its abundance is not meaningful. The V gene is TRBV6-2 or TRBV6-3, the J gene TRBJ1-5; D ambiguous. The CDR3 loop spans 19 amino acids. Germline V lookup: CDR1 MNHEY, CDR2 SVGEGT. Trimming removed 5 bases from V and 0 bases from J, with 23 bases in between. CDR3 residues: CASSEEGLTRLHSNQPQHF. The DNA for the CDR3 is TGTGCCAGCAGTGAAGAAGGGTTGACCCGACTTCATAGCAATCAGCCCCAGCATTTT.

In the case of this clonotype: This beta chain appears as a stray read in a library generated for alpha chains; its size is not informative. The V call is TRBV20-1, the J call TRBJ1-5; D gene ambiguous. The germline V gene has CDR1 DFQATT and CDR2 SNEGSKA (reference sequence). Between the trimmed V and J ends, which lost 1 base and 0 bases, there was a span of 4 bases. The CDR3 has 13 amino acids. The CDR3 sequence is CSARGYSNQPQHF. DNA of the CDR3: TGCAGTGCTAGAGGATATAGCAATCAGCCCCAGCATTTT.

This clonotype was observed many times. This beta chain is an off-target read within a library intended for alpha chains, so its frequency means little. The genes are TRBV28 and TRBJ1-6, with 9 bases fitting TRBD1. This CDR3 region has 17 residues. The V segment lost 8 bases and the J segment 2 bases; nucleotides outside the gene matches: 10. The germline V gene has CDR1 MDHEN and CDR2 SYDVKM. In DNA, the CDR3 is TGTGCCAGCGGAGTCCTAACAGGGGGCACCTATAATTCACCCCTCCACTTT. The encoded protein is CASGVLTGGTYNSPLHF.

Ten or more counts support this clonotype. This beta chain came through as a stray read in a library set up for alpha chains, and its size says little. DNA of the CDR3: TGCAGCGTCGGGACAGGGTTCTACAATGAGCAGTTCTTC. The encoded protein is CSVGTGFYNEQFF. The chain employs TRBV29-1 and TRBJ2-1; 9 bases line up with TRBD1. The J segment lost 3 bases and the V segment lost 6 bases, leaving 3 bases of the junction unmatched. CDR3 length: 13 residues. Germline CDR1 reads SQVTM; CDR2 reads ANQGSEA.

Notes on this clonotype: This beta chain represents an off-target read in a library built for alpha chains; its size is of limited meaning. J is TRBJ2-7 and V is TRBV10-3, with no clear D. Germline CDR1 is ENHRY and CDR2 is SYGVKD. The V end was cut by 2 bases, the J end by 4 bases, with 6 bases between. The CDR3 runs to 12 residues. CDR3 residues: CAISEGEYEQYV. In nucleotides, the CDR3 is TGTGCCATCAGTGAGGGGGAATACGAGCAGTACGTC.

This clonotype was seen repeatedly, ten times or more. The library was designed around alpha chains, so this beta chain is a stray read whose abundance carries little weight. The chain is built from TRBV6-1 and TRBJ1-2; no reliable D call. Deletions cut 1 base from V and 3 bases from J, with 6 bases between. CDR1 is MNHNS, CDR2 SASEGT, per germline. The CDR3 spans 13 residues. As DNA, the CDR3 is TGTGCCAGCAGTGAAGAAGAGGACTATGGCTACACCTTC. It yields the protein CASSEEEDYGYTF.

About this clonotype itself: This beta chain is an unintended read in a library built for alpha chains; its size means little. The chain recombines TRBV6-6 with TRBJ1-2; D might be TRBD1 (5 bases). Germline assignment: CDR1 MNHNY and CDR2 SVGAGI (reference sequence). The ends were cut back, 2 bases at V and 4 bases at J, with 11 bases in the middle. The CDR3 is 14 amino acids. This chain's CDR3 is CASSYGQGGYGYTF. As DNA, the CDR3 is TGTGCCAGCAGTTACGGGCAGGGAGGCTATGGCTACACCTTC.